Below, 2 T cell receptor beta chains from the same sample are listed, as sequenced in a study of blood T cells in healthy people across ages. A J-beta primer mix and a sample-barcoded 5' primer were used in a second PCR of about 6 to 12 cycles. MiXCR, run by TCRdb on the 5' RACE reads, gives a single entry per CDR3 protein. Of around 780,000 distinct CDR3 sequences detected, roughly 56% appear once; the ten largest clones hold around 24%. Input material: blood. Receptors originate from a man aged 35 to 55 in good health.

The chain couples TRBV6-1 to TRBJ1-6; 8 bases match TRBD1. This CDR3 has 13 residues. The germline gives CDR1 MNHNS, CDR2 SASEGT. V lost 4 bases to trimming and J lost 7 bases; unmatched junction nucleotides: 0. The CDR3 protein is CASSGQGNSPLHF. In DNA form, the CDR3 reads TGTGCCAGCAGTGGACAGGGGAATTCACCCCTCCACTTT.

Only a few counts were recorded for this clonotype. The chain links TRBV7-9 to TRBJ1-5, with D tentatively TRBD1 (5 bases). The CDR3 extends over 15 amino acids. Germline values: CDR1 SEHNR, CDR2 FQNEAQ (reference sequence). The V end lost 5 bases, the J end lost 3 bases, and 14 bases lay between the germline ends. The CDR3 region has the DNA TGTGCCAGCAGCCCCGCCGGGGACCTCAATCAGCCCCAGCATTTT. Translation gives CASSPAGDLNQPQHF.